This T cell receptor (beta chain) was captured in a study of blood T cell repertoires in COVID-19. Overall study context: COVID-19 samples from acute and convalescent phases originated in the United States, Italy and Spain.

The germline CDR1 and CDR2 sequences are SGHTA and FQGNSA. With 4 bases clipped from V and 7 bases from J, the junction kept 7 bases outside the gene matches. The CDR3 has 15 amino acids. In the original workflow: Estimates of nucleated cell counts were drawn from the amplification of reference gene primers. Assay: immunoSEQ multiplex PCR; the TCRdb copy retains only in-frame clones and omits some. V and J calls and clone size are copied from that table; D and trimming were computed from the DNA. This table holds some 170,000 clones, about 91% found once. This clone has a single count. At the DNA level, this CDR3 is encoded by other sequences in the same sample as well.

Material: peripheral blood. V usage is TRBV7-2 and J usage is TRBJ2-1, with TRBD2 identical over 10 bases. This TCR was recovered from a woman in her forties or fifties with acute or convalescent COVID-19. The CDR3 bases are TGTGCCAGCAGCTATCAGCGGGGGGGAAGGAATGAGCAGTTCTTC. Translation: CASSYQRGGRNEQFF.